This T cell receptor beta chain was recovered during a study of blood T cell repertoires in COVID-19. Study in general: Sites across the United States, Italy and Spain contributed samples from acute and convalescent COVID-19. In each case, the material was cDNA or gDNA derived from T cells, B-cell-depleted T cells, or PBMCs.

Germline CDR1 and CDR2: MGHRA and YSYEKL. The CDR3 has 17 amino acids. The V gene end was trimmed by 2 bases and the J gene end by 3 bases; junction bases not matched to a gene: 5. In the authors' workflow: Cell counts per sample came from amplifying reference gene primers. The repertoire was sequenced with immunoSEQ multiplex PCR; TCRdb's copy has only in-frame clones and lacks some. V and J calls and clone size are copied from that table; D and trimming were computed from the DNA. The sample has about 140,000 clones; approximately 89% are singletons. This clone was found a few times. The source of this sequence is a human donor in a cohort sampled during active COVID-19. The specimen was peripheral blood. The rearrangement uses TRBV4-1 and TRBJ2-3, with 13 positions matching TRBD2. CDR3 bases: TGCGCCAGCAGCCAAACCGGGACTAGCGGGGTTACAGATACGCAGTATTTT. This translates into CASSQTGTSGVTDTQYF.